This T cell receptor (beta chain) originates from a study of blood T cells in healthy people across ages (dated by TCRdb to between 2015 and 2017). General notes on the study: In model experiments, template switching captured roughly one uniquely barcoded TCR beta cDNA molecule for every two T cells. To avoid experimental bias, donors of different ages were spread randomly across the sequencing lanes. The donors were split into four age groups: young (average roughly 15 years), middle-aged (39), aged (around 67) and long-lived (under 85). Two additional independent replicas of 1 million unique cDNA reads from the same blood draw were analyzed for two donors (one aged 18 to 30 and one aged 80 or older). The study measured age-related changes in TCR beta repertoire diversity using deep sequencing normalized with unique cDNA molecular identifiers. General study outcomes and caveats: Observed TCR beta diversity per million T cells fell roughly linearly with age, and a significant reduction was already apparent by age approximately 41. Because profiling used bulk unsorted PBMCs, naive and antigen-experienced compartments could not be compared conclusively. Compared with the aged group, the long-lived group had more naive CD4+ T cells, fewer expanded clones and increased TCR diversity, suggesting age selection. There was a strong correlation between observed TCR beta diversity and the percentage of naive T cells measured by flow cytometry. Because the CMV infection status of the donors was unknown, age-related changes in expanded clonotypes may potentially have been confounded. Estimates of total diversity from one million sequenced T cells were regarded as lower bounds and underestimates.

The donors were roughly 39 Caucasian individuals from Russia, aged roughly 6 to 100 years, who were systemically healthy. Each donor gave approximately 9.3 milliliters of peripheral blood, collected into EDTA-treated Vacutainer tubes. PBMCs were isolated by Ficoll-Paque density-gradient centrifugation, with at least 6 million obtained per sample. Trizol reagent was used to extract total RNA from the PBMCs, yielding at least 5.5 micrograms per sample. For every donor, flow cytometry on a PBMC aliquot measured the percentage of naive CD45RAhigh/CD27high T cells. The germline V gene sets CDR1 to ENHRY and CDR2 to SYGVKD. V is reduced by 4 bases and J by 4 bases, leaving a spacing of 17 bases between them. The CDR3 covers 15 residues, taking in both the cysteine and the phenylalanine. Only CDR3 DNA remains: 45 bases, in frame from the first base. Ten or more counts support this clonotype. The antigen it recognizes is unknown. Base-call qualities are not available, and no considerably larger clone is one nucleotide away.

Library creation used 5' RACE. The sequencing machine was an Illumina HiSeq 2500. The second PCR ran for roughly 7 to 11 cycles and used a J-beta primer mix along with a sample-barcoded 5' primer. A unique molecular identifier was introduced onto each TCR beta cDNA molecule by a template-switch 5' adaptor carrying 12 random nucleotides. Each sample yielded at least 3 million CDR3-containing paired-end reads. First-strand cDNA was synthesized from all RNA with the Mint cDNA synthesis kit, primed by a TRBC-specific oligonucleotide. Following uracil-DNA glycosylase treatment, a first 18-cycle PCR with universal primers M1SS and BC2_uni_R was performed on all cDNA. As for the authors' bioinformatics: Normalization of each sample was performed by random selection of 1 million high-quality reads, each carrying a distinct molecular identifier. Instead of being binned into consensus sequences, reads with shared molecular identifiers were discarded. CDR3 identification, clonotype clustering and error correction used MiTCR with a Q25 quality threshold and the strictest error-elimination algorithm. A nonparametric unseen species model using Euler transformation provided a lower-bound estimate of total TCR beta diversity. TCRdb took the public reads, trimmed them with fastp at Q25, ran MiXCR for clone calling and kept in-frame beta chains. Rows are combined by CDR3 protein, so each entry shows the most common genes and DNA. TCRdb's processing, not the study's, gives the V and J calls here. In all, the sample holds around 870,000 distinct CDR3 sequences, and around 28% of those were seen once. The top ten clones comprise 15% to 20% of the sample.

The rearranged segments are TRBV10-3 and TRBJ2-7; TRBD2 is a weak D gene call, 6 bases matching. Sequenced sample: blood. This TCR came from a woman of 80 years or more in good health. CDR3 reads: CAISGGTGRPYEQYF. The DNA is TGTGCCATCAGTGGCGGGACGGGGAGACCGTACGAGCAGTACTTC.